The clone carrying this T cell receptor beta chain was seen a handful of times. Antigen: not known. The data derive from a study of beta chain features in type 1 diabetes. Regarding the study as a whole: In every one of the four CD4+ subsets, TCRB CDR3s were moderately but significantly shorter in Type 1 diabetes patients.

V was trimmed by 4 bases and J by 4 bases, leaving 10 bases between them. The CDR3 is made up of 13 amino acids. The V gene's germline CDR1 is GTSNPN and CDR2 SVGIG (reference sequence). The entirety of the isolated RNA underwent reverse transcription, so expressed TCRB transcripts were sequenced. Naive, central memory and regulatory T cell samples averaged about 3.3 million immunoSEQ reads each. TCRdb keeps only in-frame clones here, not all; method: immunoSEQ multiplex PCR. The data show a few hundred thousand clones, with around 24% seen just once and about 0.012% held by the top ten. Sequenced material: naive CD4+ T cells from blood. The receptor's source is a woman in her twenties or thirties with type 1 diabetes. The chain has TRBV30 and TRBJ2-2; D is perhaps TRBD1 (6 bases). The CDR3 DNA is TGTGCCTGGACCCCAGGGGTCACCGGGGAGCTGTTTTTT. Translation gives CAWTPGVTGELFF.